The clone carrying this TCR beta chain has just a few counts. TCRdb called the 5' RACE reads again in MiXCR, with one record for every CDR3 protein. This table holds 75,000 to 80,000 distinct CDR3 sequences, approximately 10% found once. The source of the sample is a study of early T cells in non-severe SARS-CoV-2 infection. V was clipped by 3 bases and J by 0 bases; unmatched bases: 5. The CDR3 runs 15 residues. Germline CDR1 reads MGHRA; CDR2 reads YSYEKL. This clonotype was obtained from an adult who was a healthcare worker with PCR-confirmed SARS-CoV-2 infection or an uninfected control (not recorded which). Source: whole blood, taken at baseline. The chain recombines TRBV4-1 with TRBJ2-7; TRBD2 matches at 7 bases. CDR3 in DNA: TGCGCCAGCAGCCAGGCGGGGGTGAGCTCCTACGAGCAGTACTTC. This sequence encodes CASSQAGVSSYEQYF.